These T cell receptor beta chains were read from a single sample in a study of CD4 T cells in relation to SARS-CoV-2 and coronaviruses. These receptors have no known antigen. Clones were sequenced by immunoSEQ multiplex PCR, and TCRdb holds only the in-frame ones, with some missing. This table has under 25,000 clones, around 76% appearing once. Sequenced input: CD4+ T cells from PBMCs, cultured in vitro. The receptors stem from a human donor in good health. Each CDR3 is given with its conserved first and last residue. Each record gives: J gene, D gene, clone size, V gene, CDR3 protein, CDR3 DNA. The D gene is left open where the match is weak. A row's size may be missing; if present it is once, few, many or a size class.

>TRBJ1-1|NA|few|TRBV18
CASSLTTPKNTEAFF
TGTGCCAGCTCACTGACAACCCCCAAGAACACTGAAGCTTTCTTT
>TRBJ2-2|NA|NA|TRBV2
CASISTGELFF
TGTGCCAGCATTAGCACCGGGGAGCTGTTTTTT
>TRBJ1-2|NA|NA|TRBV20-1
CSASNRANYGYTF
TGCAGTGCTAGTAACAGGGCGAACTATGGCTACACCTTC
>TRBJ2-2|TRBD1|NA|TRBV7-3
CASSLTGNRGQHGELFF
TGTGCCAGCAGCTTAACAGGGAACAGGGGGCAACACGGGGAGCTGTTTTTT
>TRBJ1-4|TRBD1|once|TRBV6-5
CASSPQGGEKLFF
TGTGCCAGCAGTCCCCAGGGGGGTGAAAAACTGTTTTTT
>TRBJ1-1|NA|NA|TRBV2
CASSSGYTEAFF
TGTGCCAGCAGTTCGGGGTACACTGAAGCTTTCTTT
>TRBJ1-5|NA|NA|TRBV15
CATSREGSGNQPQHF
TGTGCCACCAGCAGAGAAGGGTCCGGCAATCAGCCCCAGCATTTT
>TRBJ2-3|NA|once|TRBV6-5
CASSAIIRESDTQYF
TGTGCCAGCAGCGCAATAATTAGGGAATCGGATACGCAGTATTTT
>TRBJ2-7|TRBD2|NA|TRBV18
CASSLTGPSGNYEQYF
TGTGCCAGCTCACTGACTGGGCCTAGCGGGAACTACGAGCAGTACTTC
>TRBJ1-1|NA|NA|TRBV5-1
CASSLEGLSLNTEAFF
TGCGCCAGCAGCTTGGAGGGTCTCAGCTTGAACACTGAAGCTTTCTTT
>TRBJ2-2|NA|NA|TRBV28
CASRDPYKTGELFF
TGTGCCAGCAGGGACCCCTACAAGACCGGGGAGCTGTTTTTT
>TRBJ2-1|NA|NA|TRBV11-2
CASSLDPGFPNEQFF
TGTGCCAGCAGCTTAGATCCAGGTTTTCCCAATGAGCAGTTCTTC
>TRBJ1-3|NA|once|TRBV5-1
CASRRDDHGNTIYF
TGCGCCAGCAGGAGAGACGATCATGGAAACACCATATATTTT
>TRBJ1-5|TRBD1|NA|TRBV12-3/TRBV12-4
CASSRQGFQPQHF
TGTGCCAGCAGTAGACAGGGGTTCCAGCCCCAGCATTTT
>TRBJ2-3|TRBD2|NA|TRBV7-9
CASSADGGGGTDTQYF
TGTGCCAGCAGCGCAGATGGGGGAGGGGGCACAGATACGCAGTATTTT
>TRBJ2-7|NA|NA|TRBV18
CASSPGNRFSYEQYF
TGTGCCAGCTCACCCGGGAACCGGTTCTCCTACGAGCAGTACTTC
>TRBJ2-3|NA|NA|TRBV11-2
CASRSDRTYFTDTQYF
TGTGCCAGCAGATCAGATAGGACCTATTTCACAGATACGCAGTATTTT
>TRBJ2-5|NA|NA|TRBV9
CASSVSSGTGSQETQYF
TGTGCCAGCAGCGTATCCTCCGGGACGGGATCACAAGAGACCCAGTACTTC
>TRBJ1-5|NA|NA|TRBV28
CASSPTAGAVQPQHF
TGTGCCAGCAGTCCGACGGCCGGGGCTGTTCAGCCCCAGCATTTT
>TRBJ2-7|TRBD1|once|TRBV7-3
CASSASSGGEQYF
TGTGCCAGCAGCGCATCATCAGGGGGCGAGCAGTACTTC
>TRBJ2-1|TRBD2|NA|TRBV9
CASSVASGILAEQFF
TGTGCCAGCAGCGTAGCTAGCGGGATTCTGGCTGAGCAGTTCTTC
>TRBJ1-2|NA|few|TRBV3-1/TRBV3-2
CASSPSTGLYTF
TGTGCCAGCAGCCCTAGTACAGGGCTCTACACCTTC
>TRBJ2-2|NA|NA|TRBV25-1
CASNYGGSGELFF
TGTGCCAGCAACTACGGGGGTTCCGGGGAGCTGTTTTTT
>TRBJ2-5|TRBD2|NA|TRBV7-3
CASSFGTSGTWGQETQYF
TGTGCCAGCAGCTTTGGGACTAGCGGGACCTGGGGTCAAGAGACCCAGTACTTC
>TRBJ2-1|TRBD2|NA|TRBV3-1/TRBV3-2
CASRDLGGSTNEQFF
TGTGCCAGCAGGGACCTAGGCGGGAGCACCAATGAGCAGTTCTTC
>TRBJ1-1|NA|NA|TRBV5-1
CASSWGRANTEAFF
TGCGCCAGCAGCTGGGGACGCGCGAACACTGAAGCTTTCTTT
>TRBJ1-6|NA|NA|TRBV19
CASNGWGLSPLHF
TGTGCCAGTAATGGCTGGGGGCTTTCACCCCTCCACTTT
>TRBJ1-1|NA|NA|TRBV5-1
CASSLNPGRDTEAFF
TGCGCCAGCAGCTTGAATCCAGGGAGGGACACTGAAGCTTTCTTT
>TRBJ2-7|NA|NA|TRBV4-1
CASSPIGPPGGQYF
TGCGCCAGCAGCCCAATCGGGCCACCCGGGGGGCAGTACTTC
>TRBJ2-4|NA|NA|TRBV2
CASSEAGADLNIQYF
TGTGCCAGCAGTGAGGCAGGGGCGGATTTAAACATTCAGTACTTC
>TRBJ2-1|TRBD2|few|TRBV29-1
CSVTGGYNEQFF
TGCAGCGTTACCGGGGGGTACAATGAGCAGTTCTTC
>TRBJ2-7|TRBD1|NA|TRBV7-6
CASSLAYETGCEQYF
TGTGCCAGCAGCTTAGCTTACGAGACAGGGTGTGAGCAGTACTTC
>TRBJ2-2|NA|NA|TRBV19
CASSSSSGLSTGELFF
TGTGCCAGTAGTTCATCCTCAGGGTTATCCACCGGGGAGCTGTTTTTT
>TRBJ2-1|NA|NA|TRBV27
CASILGGNEQFF
TGTGCCAGCATCCTCGGGGGCAATGAGCAGTTCTTC
>TRBJ2-7|TRBD2|NA|TRBV12-5
CASGLRTSGSASYEQYF
TGTGCTAGTGGTCTACGAACTAGCGGGAGTGCGTCCTACGAGCAGTACTTC
>TRBJ2-5|NA|once|TRBV27
CASSLSPAQETQYF
TGTGCCAGCAGTCTCTCCCCGGCCCAAGAGACCCAGTACTTC
>TRBJ2-1|TRBD2|NA|TRBV25-1
CASKSASGRGSSYNEQFF
TGTGCCAGCAAATCGGCTAGCGGGAGGGGAAGCTCCTACAATGAGCAGTTCTTC
>TRBJ1-3|NA|NA|TRBV15
CATSRGDGSPGNTIYF
TGTGCCACCAGCAGGGGGGATGGGTCTCCTGGAAACACCATATATTTT
>TRBJ2-2|NA|NA|TRBV29-1
CSVKSGANTGELFF
TGCAGCGTAAAATCAGGTGCGAACACCGGGGAGCTGTTTTTT
>TRBJ1-2|NA|NA|TRBV7-9
CASSLVGRAGGYTF
TGTGCCAGCAGCCTAGTTGGGAGGGCAGGTGGCTACACCTTC
>TRBJ2-3|NA|once|TRBV5-6
CASSLQVDRRTDTQYF
TGTGCCAGCAGCTTGCAGGTTGACAGACGCACAGATACGCAGTATTTT
>TRBJ2-1|NA|NA|TRBV5-4
CASSLRDDYNEQFF
TGTGCCAGCAGCTTGCGGGACGACTACAATGAGCAGTTCTTC
>TRBJ1-3|TRBD1|NA|TRBV7-9
CASSFTANSGTGVGNTIYF
TGTGCCAGCAGCTTTACCGCGAATTCCGGGACAGGGGTTGGAAACACCATATATTTT
>TRBJ1-1|TRBD1|NA|TRBV5-8
CASSWTGGAISEAFF
TGTGCCAGCAGCTGGACAGGGGGCGCGATTTCTGAAGCTTTCTTT
>TRBJ2-7|TRBD2|once|TRBV7-9
CASSRDGTSGSYEQYF
TGTGCCAGCAGCCGCGACGGGACTAGCGGGTCCTACGAGCAGTACTTC
>TRBJ2-1|NA|NA|TRBV9
CASSESFSSYNEQFF
TGTGCCAGCAGCGAGAGTTTCAGCTCCTACAATGAGCAGTTCTTC
>TRBJ2-1|TRBD2|NA|TRBV19
CASSNSGRAYNEQFF
TGTGCCAGTAGTAATAGCGGGAGGGCCTACAATGAGCAGTTCTTC
>TRBJ2-2|TRBD1|NA|TRBV3-1/TRBV3-2
CASSSGQVTGELFF
TGTGCCAGCAGCTCCGGACAGGTCACCGGGGAGCTGTTTTTT
>TRBJ2-6|TRBD1|once|TRBV19
CASSRDRTGSGANVLTF
TGTGCCAGTAGCAGGGACAGGACAGGATCTGGGGCCAACGTCCTGACTTTC
>TRBJ1-4|NA|NA|TRBV21-1
CASSKGQGAKNEKLFF
TGTGCCAGCAGCAAAGGCCAGGGGGCTAAGAATGAAAAACTGTTTTTT
>TRBJ1-2|NA|NA|TRBV6-5
CASAVASDYGYTF
TGTGCCAGCGCCGTGGCCAGCGACTATGGCTACACCTTC
>TRBJ2-7|NA|once|TRBV3-1/TRBV3-2
CASSHTGEQYF
TGTGCCAGCAGCCATACGGGAGAGCAGTACTTC
>TRBJ2-7|NA|NA|TRBV6-5
CASSYQRAHEQYF
TGTGCCAGCAGTTATCAGAGGGCCCACGAGCAGTACTTC
>TRBJ2-1|NA|few|TRBV7-9
CASSFGANQQFF
TGTGCCAGCAGCTTTGGGGCGAACCAGCAGTTCTTC
>TRBJ1-2|TRBD1|few|TRBV9
CASSPGTGNGYTF
TGTGCCAGCAGCCCTGGGACAGGGAATGGCTACACCTTC
>TRBJ2-7|NA|NA|TRBV28
CASSSISTGRPYEQYF
TGTGCCAGCAGTTCGATTTCAACGGGTCGGCCCTACGAGCAGTACTTC
>TRBJ2-1|TRBD2|NA|TRBV19
CASRTTWAGGSYNEQFF
TGTGCCAGTAGGACCACCTGGGCGGGAGGGTCCTACAATGAGCAGTTCTTC
>TRBJ2-7|NA|few|TRBV3-1/TRBV3-2
CASSPEDSFTYEQYF
TGTGCCAGCAGCCCCGAAGACAGTTTTACCTACGAGCAGTACTTC
>TRBJ1-4|NA|NA|TRBV18
CASSPGYEKLFF
TGTGCCAGCTCACCTGGGTATGAAAAACTGTTTTTT
>TRBJ1-1|NA|once|TRBV6-5
CASSYHRDTEAFF
TGTGCCAGCAGTTACCACAGAGACACTGAAGCTTTCTTT